The sequence of this TCR beta chain was determined in a study of T cells after posttransplantation cyclophosphamide. Here immunoSEQ multiplex PCR was the method, and the copy in TCRdb shows in-frame clones only, minus some. The data show about 7,700 clones, with none appearing a single time. Cyclophosphamide on days +3 and +4 followed busulfan-fludarabine conditioning and a marrow graft. The sample holds many counts of this clone. What it binds is not known. The study's findings and limits: TRB overlap between skin or GI tissue T cells and blood was limited. Later post-transplant blood repertoires were often dominated by donor CD8+ memory clones. Recipient CMV seropositivity and CMV reactivation strongly tracked TRB clonality.

The CDR3 runs 14 residues. V trimming: 5 bases; J trimming: 8 bases; junction bases outside the gene matches: 7. Sequencing was performed on PBMCs, taken approximately 96 days after allogeneic stem cell transplant with posttransplant cyclophosphamide. The rearrangement joins TRBV12-3 or TRBV12-4 to TRBJ2-1, with 9 bases fitting TRBD1. This TCR was recovered from a female patient in her 60s who received an allogeneic stem cell transplant from an unrelated donor, was CMV-positive, and had acute GVHD only. Part of the T cell pool may stem from the graft donor. CDR3 DNA sequence: TGTGCCAGCAGTCTCGACACAGGGGGCTATGAGCAGTTCTTC. It translates to CASSLDTGGYEQFF.